Listed below are T cell receptor beta chains from one sample, sequenced in a study of spatial heterogeneity in lung cancer. TCRdb fed the 5' RACE reads into MiXCR, producing one record per CDR3 protein. The profile shows tens of thousands of distinct CDR3 sequences, about 10% of them singletons. Sequencing was performed on PBMCs, taken at follow-up. The receptors come from a female donor with early-stage non-small cell lung cancer. The CDR3 runs from the conserved cysteine through the conserved F or W. D genes are given only for firm matches. Clone size is not always given. Where it is, it says once, few, many or a class for expanded clones.

TRBV29-1	TRBD2	few	TRBJ2-7	TGCAGCGTTCAAACGGGGACCCTTAGCGGGGGCACCTACGAGCAGTACTTC	CSVQTGTLSGGTYEQYF
TRBV28	TRBD1	.	TRBJ2-2	TGTGCCAGCAGCCCAGGACAGGGAAGAACCGGGGAGCTGTTTTTT	CASSPGQGRTGELFF
TRBV24-1	TRBD1	many	TRBJ2-1	TGTGCCACCAGTTCGGACAGGGGGCCATTAACCGGTCGCGATGAGCAGTTCTTC	CATSSDRGPLTGRDEQFF
TRBV2	.	many	TRBJ1-1	TGTGCCAGCAGGGGTGGGGGAAACACTGAAGCTTTCTTT	CASRGGGNTEAFF
TRBV5-1	TRBD2	many	TRBJ2-3	TGCGCCAGCAGCTTGGGACTAGCGGGTAGCACAGATACGCAGTATTTT	CASSLGLAGSTDTQYF
TRBV20-1	.	many	TRBJ1-5	TGCAGTGCTAGAGAGGGGAGAGATCAGCCCCAGCATTTT	CSAREGRDQPQHF
TRBV20-1	.	many	TRBJ2-3	TGCAGTGCTGCTAGTCGGTTCACAGATACGCAGTATTTT	CSAASRFTDTQYF
TRBV11-3	.	many	TRBJ2-6	TGTGCCAGCAGCTTAGGGGCTGGGGCCAACGTCCTGACTTTC	CASSLGAGANVLTF
TRBV5-6	.	many	TRBJ1-5	TGTGCCAGCAGCTTGGCCGGGACACGTTATAGCAATCAGCCCCAGCATTTT	CASSLAGTRYSNQPQHF
TRBV5-1	TRBD1	many	TRBJ2-3	TGCGCCAGCAGCTCCCGGACAGGGAGCACAGATACGCAGTATTTT	CASSSRTGSTDTQYF
TRBV28	.	many	TRBJ1-5	TGTGCCAGCAGCCCAGGACAGATTCAGCCCCAGCATTTT	CASSPGQIQPQHF
TRBV5-1	.	.	TRBJ2-2	TGCGCCAGCAGCTTGGCCGAGGGAGGCTACCACACCGGGGAGCTGTTTTTT	CASSLAEGGYHTGELFF
TRBV15	.	.	TRBJ1-5	TGTGCCATAGGACAAGGGGATCAGCCCCAGCATTTT	CAIGQGDQPQHF
TRBV7-2	.	few	TRBJ1-5	TGTGCCAGCAGCTTAGCGTTGACCAGCAGCAATCAGCCCCAGCATTTT	CASSLALTSSNQPQHF
TRBV2	.	many	TRBJ2-2	TGTGCCAGCAGTGGATCAGCGGCTACGAACACCGGGGAGCTGTTTTTT	CASSGSAATNTGELFF
TRBV28	TRBD1	few	TRBJ1-5	TGTGCCAGCAGGGGGGCAGGGGGCCATCAGCCCCAGCATTTT	CASRGAGGHQPQHF
TRBV7-2	TRBD2	many	TRBJ2-5	TGTGCCAGCAGCTTTAGCGCGGGGGGTCCTACGCTTGCACAGTACTTC	CASSFSAGGPTLAQYF
TRBV28	.	.	TRBJ1-1	TGTGCCAGCAGTTGGGGGATCAACACTGAAGCTTTCTTT	CASSWGINTEAFF
TRBV4-3	.	medium-sized	TRBJ2-3	TGCGCCAGCAGCCCGGGTTATACCACAGATACGCAGTATTTT	CASSPGYTTDTQYF
TRBV19	TRBD2	few	TRBJ2-1	TGTGCCAGTAGTATATCCACCCCCGGGACTAGTGGCATTGAGCAGTTCTTC	CASSISTPGTSGIEQFF
TRBV5-1	TRBD1	few	TRBJ2-5	TGCGCCAGCAGCGCCCGAGGGACAGTCCAAGAGACCCAGTACTTC	CASSARGTVQETQYF
TRBV7-2	TRBD2	.	TRBJ2-1	TGTGCCAGCAGCTTGGGACTAGCGGGACTCGAGCAGTTCTTC	CASSLGLAGLEQFF
TRBV3-1	.	many	TRBJ1-5	TGTGCCAGCAGCCAAGGGGGGGCGGGTCAGCCCCAGCATTTT	CASSQGGAGQPQHF
TRBV7-2	TRBD1	many	TRBJ2-3	TGTGCCAGCAGTGAACAGGGGAGAGATACGCAGTATTTT	CASSEQGRDTQYF
TRBV20-1	TRBD2	few	TRBJ2-1	TGCAGTGCTAGAGGCCCTAGCGGGGGGGCCGATGAGCAGTTCTTC	CSARGPSGGADEQFF
TRBV7-9	.	many	TRBJ2-6	TGTGCCAGCAGCTTAGGTCTCTCTGGGGCCAACGTCCTGACTTTC	CASSLGLSGANVLTF
TRBV2	.	many	TRBJ2-3	TGTGCCAGCAGTGACCGAGATACGCAGTATTTT	CASSDRDTQYF
TRBV5-1	TRBD1	few	TRBJ2-3	TGCGCCAGCTCTACAGGGGGCAAGGAGGATACGCAGTATTTT	CASSTGGKEDTQYF
TRBV20-1	.	many	TRBJ2-3	TGCAGTGCTAGAGATGTTACGGGACGCACAGATACGCAGTATTTT	CSARDVTGRTDTQYF
TRBV6-1	TRBD2	many	TRBJ2-3	TGTGCCAGCAGTGAAGCGCTAGCGGGCGCCGGAGATACGCAGTATTTT	CASSEALAGAGDTQYF
TRBV6-2/TRBV6-3	.	.	TRBJ2-2	TGTGCCAGCAGGCCCGGTCCCTACACCGGGGAGCTGTTTTTT	CASRPGPYTGELFF
TRBV29-1	.	many	TRBJ2-5	TGCAGCGTTGAATGGCAAGAGACCCAGTACTTC	CSVEWQETQYF
TRBV28	.	many	TRBJ2-3	TGTGCCAGCAGTATATTTGCAGATACGCAGTATTTT	CASSIFADTQYF
TRBV29-1	TRBD2	many	TRBJ2-3	TGCGGGGCGGGGGGAGATACGCAGTATTTT	CGAGGDTQYF
TRBV28	.	.	TRBJ1-1	TGTGCCATTGATCGGGGCACTGAAGCTTTCTTT	CAIDRGTEAFF